A selection of T cell receptor beta chains follows, all from one sample in a study of T-cell reconstitution after alpha-beta-depleted transplantation in children. TCRdb independently ran MiXCR on the PCR reads; one entry per CDR3 protein. The sample contains a few hundred thousand distinct CDR3 sequences, 25% to 30% of which appear only once. Specimen: PBMCs, collected before TCRalphabeta/CD19-depleted stem cell transplant. The receptors stem from a boy under three years old with Wiskott-Aldrich syndrome, due to receive a stem cell transplant. The CDR3 runs from the conserved cysteine through the conserved F or W. The D gene is left open where the match is weak. A row's size may be missing; if present it is once, few, many or a size class.

>TRBV12-3/TRBV12-4|-|-|TRBJ2-7
CASSRTGLGAYEQYF
TGTGCCAGCAGCAGGACGGGCCTCGGGGCCTACGAGCAGTACTTC
>TRBV20-1|-|-|TRBJ2-1
CSARDRSAGEQFF
TGCAGTGCTAGAGATCGGTCAGCTGGTGAGCAGTTCTTC
>TRBV5-4|-|few|TRBJ2-3
CASSPVYTDTQYF
TGTGCCAGCAGCCCCGTTTACACAGATACGCAGTATTTT
>TRBV5-5|TRBD1|few|TRBJ2-1
CASSLAGGELYEQFF
TGTGCCAGCAGCTTGGCAGGGGGCGAATTGTATGAGCAGTTCTTC
>TRBV5-1|TRBD2|once|TRBJ2-3
CASSLKAGGGTDTQYF
TGCGCCAGCAGCTTGAAAGCGGGAGGAGGGACAGATACGCAGTATTTT
>TRBV29-1|-|-|TRBJ2-6
CSAGLPLGANVLTF
TGCAGCGCGGGACTGCCCCTCGGGGCCAACGTCCTGACTTTC
>TRBV3-1|-|-|TRBJ1-3
CASSQGSSSGNTIYF
TGTGCCAGCAGCCAAGGCAGCAGCTCTGGAAACACCATATATTTT
>TRBV2|TRBD2|-|TRBJ2-5
CASSAGGPWQETQYF
TGTGCCAGCAGCGCGGGAGGGCCCTGGCAAGAGACCCAGTACTTC
>TRBV6-1|-|-|TRBJ2-5
CASTQRKVYTPKETQYF
TGTGCCAGCACCCAAAGGAAGGTCTACACCCCAAAAGAGACCCAGTACTTC
>TRBV6-5|-|-|TRBJ1-6
CASSYRPYREAPLHF
TGTGCCAGCAGCTACCGCCCCTACAGGGAGGCACCCCTCCATTTT
>TRBV9|TRBD2|once|TRBJ2-2
CASSVGLAVTGELFF
TGTGCCAGCAGCGTAGGGCTAGCGGTCACCGGGGAGCTGTTTTTT
>TRBV7-2|-|-|TRBJ1-2
CASSPRTVGYTF
TGTGCCAGCAGCCCCCGGACCGTTGGCTACACCTTC
>TRBV7-8|TRBD2|few|TRBJ2-1
CASSLLISRLADYNEQFF
TGTGCCAGCAGCTTATTAATTTCGCGACTAGCGGACTACAATGAGCAGTTCTTC
>TRBV5-1|-|-|TRBJ2-5
CASSPNTGSETQYF
TGCGCCAGCAGCCCGAATACAGGGAGCGAGACCCAGTACTTC
>TRBV12-3/TRBV12-4|TRBD2|-|TRBJ2-7
CASSKFSGTGEQYF
TGTGCCAGCAGTAAATTTAGCGGGACGGGCGAGCAGTACTTC
>TRBV20-1|TRBD2|-|TRBJ2-1
CSARDVAGVSNEQFF
TGCAGTGCTAGGGACGTAGCGGGAGTTAGTAATGAGCAGTTCTTC
>TRBV27|-|-|TRBJ1-1
CASSHMNTEAFF
TGTGCCAGCAGTCATATGAACACTGAAGCTTTCTTT
>TRBV5-5|-|few|TRBJ2-5
CASSLTRGLETQYF
TGTGCCAGCAGCTTGACCAGGGGATTGGAGACCCAGTACTTC
>TRBV20-1|-|-|TRBJ2-2
CSASPGPGELFF
TGCAGTGCTAGTCCTGGGCCCGGGGAGCTGTTTTTT
>TRBV12-3/TRBV12-4|TRBD1|-|TRBJ2-2
CASSPPTGVDTGELFF
TGTGCCAGCAGTCCCCCGACAGGGGTGGACACCGGGGAGCTGTTTTTT
>TRBV18|-|-|TRBJ2-5
CASSPGSLETQYF
TGTGCCAGCTCACCAGGGAGTTTGGAGACCCAGTACTTC
>TRBV6-6|-|few|TRBJ2-5
CASHSQETQYF
TGTGCCAGCCACTCCCAAGAGACCCAGTACTTC
>TRBV12-3/TRBV12-4|TRBD2|-|TRBJ2-7
CASRLGTSGSYEQYF
TGTGCCAGCAGACTCGGGACTAGCGGGTCCTACGAGCAGTACTTC
>TRBV5-6|-|few|TRBJ2-7
CASSSGGQTYEQYF
TGTGCCAGCAGCTCGGGGGGACAGACCTACGAGCAGTACTTC
>TRBV6-1|-|-|TRBJ1-2
CASRDMYYGYTF
TGTGCCAGCAGAGACATGTACTATGGCTACACCTTC
>TRBV4-1|TRBD1|few|TRBJ1-6
CASSQDLGTVSYNSPLHF
TGCGCCAGCAGCCAAGATCTTGGGACAGTCTCCTATAATTCACCCCTCCACTTT
>TRBV9|TRBD1|few|TRBJ1-3
CASSVGQGLVSGNTIYF
TGTGCCAGCAGCGTTGGACAGGGTTTAGTCTCTGGAAACACCATATATTTT
>TRBV10-2|-|-|TRBJ2-1
CASSERYNEQFF
TGCGCCAGCAGTGAACGTTACAATGAGCAGTTCTTC
>TRBV4-1|TRBD2|-|TRBJ2-1
CASSHGLAGGYNEQFF
TGCGCCAGCAGCCACGGACTAGCGGGAGGCTACAATGAGCAGTTCTTC
>TRBV7-9|-|-|TRBJ2-1
CASSSGFSYNEQFF
TGTGCCAGCAGCTCCGGGTTCTCCTACAATGAGCAGTTCTTC
>TRBV7-9|-|-|TRBJ1-1
CASSSRQTKSEAFF
TGTGCCAGCAGCTCCAGACAGACCAAGTCTGAAGCTTTCTTT
>TRBV6-1|TRBD1|few|TRBJ1-1
CASRRTGWTEAFF
TGTGCCAGCAGACGGACAGGGTGGACTGAAGCTTTCTTT
>TRBV30|-|few|TRBJ2-1
CAWSLLSYNEQFF
TGTGCCTGGAGCCTCCTGTCCTACAATGAGCAGTTCTTC
>TRBV5-1|TRBD2|-|TRBJ2-2
CASSLTGLAGMSGELFF
TGCGCCAGCAGCTTGACCGGACTAGCGGGAATGTCCGGGGAGCTGTTTTTT
>TRBV7-6|-|few|TRBJ1-1
CASSLGPRSEAFF
TGTGCCAGCAGCTTGGGACCAAGGTCTGAAGCTTTCTTT
>TRBV4-2|TRBD1|-|TRBJ1-2
CASSQGTEDRAANYGYTF
TGTGCCAGCAGCCAAGGGACGGAAGACAGGGCCGCTAACTATGGCTACACCTTC
>TRBV5-1|TRBD2|once|TRBJ2-1
CASSPSGLTSGRPEQFF
TGCGCCAGCAGCCCTAGTGGCTTGACTAGCGGGAGACCCGAGCAGTTCTTC
>TRBV12-3/TRBV12-4|-|few|TRBJ2-2
CASSPGVGGELFF
TGTGCCAGCAGTCCCGGAGTAGGAGGGGAGCTGTTTTTT
>TRBV29-1|TRBD2|few|TRBJ2-5
CSVEALFWGLAKETQYF
TGCAGCGTTGAGGCTCTGTTCTGGGGACTAGCAAAAGAGACCCAGTACTTC
>TRBV29-1|-|-|TRBJ2-1
CSTQGLAGNEQFF
TGCAGCACCCAGGGGTTAGCGGGCAATGAGCAGTTCTTC
>TRBV10-3|-|once|TRBJ2-3
CAISEGKRPTDTQYF
TGTGCCATCAGTGAGGGGAAGCGGCCCACAGATACGCAGTATTTT
>TRBV24-1|-|-|TRBJ2-1
CATSDPGLYNEQFF
TGTGCCACCAGTGACCCGGGACTGTACAATGAGCAGTTCTTC
>TRBV5-1|-|-|TRBJ2-1
CASSPQTRNEQFF
TGCGCCAGCAGCCCCCAAACAAGAAATGAGCAGTTCTTC
>TRBV2|TRBD1|-|TRBJ2-3
CASSRQGRTDTQYF
TGTGCCAGCTCTAGACAGGGCCGGACAGATACGCAGTATTTT
>TRBV7-9|-|-|TRBJ2-5
CASSLESRSETQYF
TGTGCCAGCAGCTTAGAGTCTCGGAGTGAGACCCAGTACTTC
>TRBV5-1|-|-|TRBJ2-7
CASSFGGTSYEQYF
TGCGCCAGCAGCTTTGGGGGAACGTCCTACGAGCAGTACTTC
>TRBV7-2|TRBD2|-|TRBJ2-1
CASSRKGLAVYNEQFF
TGTGCCAGCAGCCGAAAGGGACTAGCGGTTTACAATGAGCAGTTCTTC
>TRBV20-1|-|few|TRBJ2-1
CSARDWATRTSSYNEQFF
TGCAGTGCTAGAGATTGGGCCACACGGACGAGCTCCTACAATGAGCAGTTCTTC
>TRBV5-5|-|few|TRBJ2-7
CASSLEGVGFDEQYF
TGTGCCAGCAGCCTGGAGGGAGTTGGATTCGACGAGCAGTACTTC
>TRBV5-1|-|-|TRBJ2-1
CASFRGSVGNEQFF
TGCGCCTCTTTCCGGGGCAGCGTGGGCAATGAGCAGTTCTTC
>TRBV4-1|-|few|TRBJ2-2
CASSQEDYTGELFF
TGCGCCAGCAGCCAAGAGGACTACACCGGGGAGCTGTTTTTT
>TRBV10-3|-|-|TRBJ1-1
CAISRERQNTEAFF
TGTGCCATCAGTCGGGAACGGCAGAACACTGAAGCTTTCTTT
>TRBV5-1|-|-|TRBJ2-3
CASSLEGVTDTQYF
TGCGCCAGCAGCTTGGAGGGGGTGACAGATACGCAGTATTTT
>TRBV28|-|-|TRBJ2-7
CASSPGRRSSYEQYF
TGTGCCAGCAGCCCAGGGCGGCGGAGCTCCTACGAGCAGTACTTC
>TRBV13|TRBD1|few|TRBJ2-7
CASRRTGGKSYEQYF
TGTGCCAGCAGAAGGACAGGGGGTAAGTCCTACGAGCAGTACTTC
>TRBV7-2|TRBD2|few|TRBJ2-7
CASSYFSGRVFGNEQYF
TGTGCCAGCAGCTATTTCAGCGGGAGGGTCTTTGGTAACGAGCAGTACTTC
>TRBV6-6|TRBD1|few|TRBJ1-1
CASSYLIQGSGFF
TGTGCCAGCAGTTACCTAATACAGGGGTCCGGTTTCTTT
>TRBV12-3/TRBV12-4|-|few|TRBJ1-6
CASSFFMSGRANSPLHF
TGTGCCAGCAGTTTTTTTATGTCAGGGCGGGCAAATTCACCCCTCCACTTT
>TRBV14|-|-|TRBJ2-7
CASSRQFYEQYF
TGTGCCAGCAGCCGACAGTTCTACGAGCAGTACTTC
>TRBV5-1|TRBD1|many|TRBJ2-7
CASSWGQGYEQYF
TGCGCCAGCAGCTGGGGACAGGGTTACGAGCAGTACTTC